One sample yielded the 10 T cell receptor beta chains listed below, sequenced in a study of T cells in Graves' hyperthyroidism and ophthalmopathy. Amplification yielded TCR beta CDR3 regions, with RNA transcripts as the source. A set of HTBI primers served as the primers for a first-round RT-PCR of the TCR CDR3. TCRdb itself ran the multiplex PCR reads through MiXCR, one entry per CDR3 protein. Of nearly 600,000 distinct CDR3 sequences in the sample, 12% to 15% were seen once. The specimen sequenced was blood. These receptors were collected from a woman aged 18-29 years with Graves' ophthalmopathy.

This clonotype was observed a few times. The V gene is TRBV12-3 or TRBV12-4, the J gene TRBJ1-5; a possible D gene is TRBD1 (5 bases). V lost 3 bases, J lost 3 bases, and 24 bases lay in between. The CDR3 is 19 amino acids. The CDR3 DNA reads as TGTGCCAGCAGTTTTATCCCACAGGATCTTCCAGATAACAATCAGCCCCAGCATTTT. Protein product: CASSFIPQDLPDNNQPQHF.

This clonotype was seen many times. This chain links TRBV5-1 with TRBJ1-2, with D tentatively TRBD1 (5 bases). Germline assignment: CDR1 SGHRS and CDR2 YFSETQ. CDR3 length equals 15 residues. V lost 0 bases and J lost 2, with 11 bases in between. The CDR3 region has the DNA TGCGCCAGCAGCTTGGGAGGCAGGGCCAACTATGGCTACACCTTC. Amino acid sequence: CASSLGGRANYGYTF. Complete variable domain (other parts from reference TRBV5-1 and TRBJ1-2): KAGVTQTPRYLIKTRGQQVTLSCSPISGHRSVSWYQQTPGQGLQFLFEYFSETQRNKGNFPGRFSGRQFSNSRSEMNVSTLELGDSALYLCASSLGGRANYGYTFGSGTRLTVV.

The table lists this clonotype with a few counts. The chain employs TRBV4-1 and TRBJ2-1; 14 nucleotides align to TRBD2. Trimming at V came to 4 bases and at J to 6 bases, leaving 11 bases not matched to a gene. This CDR3 spans 18 amino acids. From germline, CDR1 is MGHRA and CDR2 YSYEKL. The CDR3 protein is CASSRTSRLAGGPNEQFF. The CDR3 nucleotides are TGCGCCAGCAGCCGTACCTCCAGACTAGCGGGAGGGCCCAATGAGCAGTTCTTC.

This clonotype was observed at least ten times. The chain is built from TRBV15 and TRBJ2-3, with TRBD2 matching 7 bases. Germline assignment: CDR1 LNHNV and CDR2 YYDKDF (reference sequence). After removal of 5 bases from V and 2 bases from J, the junction contained 4 bases not matched to a gene. The CDR3 is 14 residues long. This CDR3 is CATSHRDYTDTQYF. The CDR3 DNA sequence: TGTGCCACCAGCCACCGGGACTACACAGATACGCAGTATTTT.

V is TRBV18 and J is TRBJ1-3, with TRBD1 as a possible D gene (5 bases). The V gene lost 2 bases and the J gene lost 0 bases, with 14 bases spanning the gap. Germline CDR1 KGHSH, CDR2 LQKENI. The CDR3 totals 17 residues. CDR3 sequence (DNA): TGTGCCAGCTCACCAGAGGGACGGCTTAACTCTGGAAACACCATATATTTT. Amino acid sequence: CASSPEGRLNSGNTIYF.

This clonotype was counted at least ten times. The rearrangement links TRBV27 to TRBJ2-6; the D is unclear. The ends were cut back, 3 bases at V and 0 bases at J, with 15 bases in the middle. CDR3 length equals 18 residues. Germline CDR1 MNHEY, CDR2 SMNVEV (reference sequence). In DNA form, the CDR3 reads TGTGCCAGCAGTTTGGAGCAGGCCTTCGGCTCTGGGGCCAACGTCCTGACTTTC. This sequence encodes CASSLEQAFGSGANVLTF.

This rearrangement joins TRBV4-1 to TRBJ2-7; 9 bases align to TRBD1. Germline lookup yields CDR1 MGHRA and CDR2 YSYEKL. This CDR3 is 14 amino acids long. J was trimmed by 6 bases and V by 5 bases; bases with no gene match: 8. The CDR3 nucleotides read TGCGCCAGCAGCTCCCCTGGACAGGGGAGCGAGCAGTACTTC. Amino acids: CASSSPGQGSEQYF.

A word on this clonotype: A much larger clone differs by one base, so this may be a read error. The chain carries TRBV9 and TRBJ1-1; 8 bases agree with TRBD1. This CDR3 spans 15 amino acids. The junction had 7 bases not matched to a gene; V was cut back by 5 bases and J by 1 base. Germline values: CDR1 SGDLS, CDR2 YYNGEE. CDR3 sequence: CASRAGQGWNTEAFF. For the CDR3, the DNA is TGTGCCAGCAGGGCCGGACAGGGCTGGAACACTGAAGCTTTCTTT.

Worth noting for this clonotype: This may stem from a read error, because a much larger clone lies one nucleotide away. The DNA is left out, because the CDR3 cannot be placed on it with certainty; the CDR3 is given as TCRdb lists it. This chain uses TRBV15 with TRBJ2-7; the listed D gene, TRBD1, was not tested against the DNA. Germline CDR1 and CDR2: LNHNV and YYDKDF (reference sequence). The CDR3 spans 14 residues, counting both ends. The CDR3 is CATWFGQGAGEQCF.

This clonotype was counted at least ten times. The chain is built from TRBV2 and TRBJ1-1, with D uncertain. Per the germline V gene, CDR1 is SNHLY and CDR2 is FYNNEI. V lost 6 bases, J lost 5 bases, and 7 bases lay in between. CDR3 length: 11 residues. The CDR3 coding sequence is TGTGCCAGCAGAGGACTGACTGAAGCTTTCTTT. Protein product: CASRGLTEAFF.